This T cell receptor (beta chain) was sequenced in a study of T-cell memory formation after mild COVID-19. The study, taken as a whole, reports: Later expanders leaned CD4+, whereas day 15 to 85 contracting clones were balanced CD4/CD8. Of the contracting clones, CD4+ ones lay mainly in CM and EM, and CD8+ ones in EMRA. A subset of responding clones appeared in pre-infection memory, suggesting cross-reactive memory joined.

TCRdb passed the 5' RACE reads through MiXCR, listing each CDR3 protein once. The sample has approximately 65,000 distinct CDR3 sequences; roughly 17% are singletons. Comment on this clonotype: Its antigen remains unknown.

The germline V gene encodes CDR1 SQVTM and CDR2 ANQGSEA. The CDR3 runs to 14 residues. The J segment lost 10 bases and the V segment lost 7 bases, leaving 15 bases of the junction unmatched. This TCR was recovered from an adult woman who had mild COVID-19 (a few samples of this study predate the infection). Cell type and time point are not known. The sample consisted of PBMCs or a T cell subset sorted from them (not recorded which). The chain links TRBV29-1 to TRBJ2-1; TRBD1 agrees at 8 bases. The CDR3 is CSGVLSRTGYEQFF. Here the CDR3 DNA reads TGCAGCGGAGTTTTATCCCGGACAGGGTACGAGCAGTTCTTC.